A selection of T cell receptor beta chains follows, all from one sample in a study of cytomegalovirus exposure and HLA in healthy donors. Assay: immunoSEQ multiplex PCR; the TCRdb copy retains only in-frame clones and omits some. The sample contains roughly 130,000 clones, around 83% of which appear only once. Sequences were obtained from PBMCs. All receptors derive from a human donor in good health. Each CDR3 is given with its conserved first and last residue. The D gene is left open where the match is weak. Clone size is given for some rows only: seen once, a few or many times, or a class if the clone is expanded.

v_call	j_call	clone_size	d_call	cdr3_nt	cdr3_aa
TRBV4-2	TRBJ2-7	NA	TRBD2	TGTGCCAGCAGCCCCCTGGGCCAGCGGGGATCCTACGAGCAGTACTTC	CASSPLGQRGSYEQYF
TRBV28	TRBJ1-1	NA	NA	TGTGCCAGCAGTTTAGCACAGGCGCCGAACACTGAAGCTTTCTTT	CASSLAQAPNTEAFF
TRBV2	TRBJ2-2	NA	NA	TGTGCCAGCAGTGAACAGGGCAGCACCGGGGAGCTGTTTTTT	CASSEQGSTGELFF
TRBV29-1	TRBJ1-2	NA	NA	TGCAGCGTTGACGCGTCAAACTATGGCTACACCTTC	CSVDASNYGYTF
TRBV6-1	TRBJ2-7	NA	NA	TGTGCCACCGGACTGCTGAGCTCCTGCGAGCAGTACTTC	CATGLLSSCEQYF
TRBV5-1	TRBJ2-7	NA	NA	TGCGCCAGCAGCCTGTCGGCAGGGACATCCTACGAGCAGTACTTC	CASSLSAGTSYEQYF
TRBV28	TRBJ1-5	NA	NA	TGTGCCAGCAGCGCCTCGGGGGGTTCGTCCCAGCATTTT	CASSASGGSSQHF
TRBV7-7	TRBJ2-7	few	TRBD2	TGTGCTAGCAGCTTAGAGGGGAGGGACGACGAGCAGTACTTC	CASSLEGRDDEQYF
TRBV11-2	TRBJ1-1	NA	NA	TGTGCCAGCAGCTTAGGCGTAAGGACAGTGAACACTGAAGCTTTCTTT	CASSLGVRTVNTEAFF
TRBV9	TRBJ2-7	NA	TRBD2	TGTGCCAGCAGCCCACCGGGGGGTCACTACGAGCAGTACTTC	CASSPPGGHYEQYF
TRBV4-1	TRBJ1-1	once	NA	TGTGCCAGCAGCCAAGTTTCGGCCCGGGGAGCTTTCTTT	CASSQVSARGAFF
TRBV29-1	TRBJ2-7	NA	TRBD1	TGCAGCGTCGTACCGGACAGGGGCTCCTACGAGCAGTACTTC	CSVVPDRGSYEQYF
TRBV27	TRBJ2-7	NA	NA	TGTGCCAGCAGTCATGCGTCTAGTAGTTACGAGCAGTACTTC	CASSHASSSYEQYF
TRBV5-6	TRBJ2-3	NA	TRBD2	TGTGCCAGCAGAGATGGGACTAGCGGGGGCACAGATACGCAGTATTTT	CASRDGTSGGTDTQYF
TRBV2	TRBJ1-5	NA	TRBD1	TGTGCCAGCAGCCAAGTCCCGGGACAGGGGGCAGGGGGCCAGCCCCAGCATTTT	CASSQVPGQGAGGQPQHF